A single T cell receptor (beta chain) is shown here with its context. V shed 5 bases and J shed 0 bases, with 20 bases lying between them. The CDR3 is 17 amino acids. Germline CDR1 SGHVS, CDR2 FNYEAQ. Clones were read by immunoSEQ multiplex PCR, and TCRdb kept only the in-frame ones, dropping some. The table includes hundreds of thousands of clones, around 87% detected once. This sample was taken from a study of shared T cell receptors in the human thymus. These data were likewise used in another study, on human thymus T cells. This second study says: Infants served as donors; they were healthy and Finnish and were having corrective surgery for congenital heart defects. Surgeons resected thymus tissue during corrective heart surgery.

The receptor's source is a boy younger than two with a congenital heart defect. Input material: thymocytes. The chain links TRBV7-6 to TRBJ2-7; D gene uncertain. The CDR3, as DNA: TGTGCCAGCAGCCTTACGGTTCTCCCACCTACCTCCTACGAGCAGTACTTC. Translation: CASSLTVLPPTSYEQYF.